The 25 T cell receptor beta chains below were found in one sample sequenced in a study of T cell repertoires in cytomegalovirus infection. TCRdb reanalysed the reads using MiXCR and keeps one entry per CDR3 protein. The table shows some 100,000 distinct CDR3 sequences, with less than 25% occurring only once. Sequenced: CD8+ T cells from PBMCs. These receptors all come from a human donor in good health (CMV status not recorded). Some clones in this sample may be carry-over from other donors' samples.

The rearrangement links TRBV29-1 to TRBJ2-7; D is unclear. CDR1 is SQVTM and CDR2 is ANQGSEA in the germline V gene. This CDR3 has 13 amino acids. With 7 bases removed from V and 0 bases from J, the gap between germline ends came to 13 bases. The CDR3 protein is CSAQAGSSYEQYF. The CDR3 DNA is TGCAGCGCCCAGGCTGGCAGCTCCTACGAGCAGTACTTC.

V is TRBV4-3 and J is TRBJ2-5; 9 nucleotides line up with TRBD2. The CDR3 is 15 residues long. With 0 bases clipped from V and 5 bases from J, the junction kept 4 bases outside the gene matches. Looked up from germline, CDR1 is LGHNA and CDR2 is YSLEER. CDR3 bases: TGCGCCAGCAGCCAAGAGGCGGGGGGGCTTGAGACCCAGTACTTC. It specifies CASSQEAGGLETQYF.

The V and J genes are TRBV7-9 and TRBJ2-2; D not certain. V gave up 5 bases and J gave up 0 bases, with 13 bases separating them. In germline, CDR1 is SEHNR, CDR2 FQNEAQ (reference sequence). This CDR3 has 16 residues. CDR3 residues: CASSPDLGPNTGELFF. The CDR3, as DNA: TGTGCCAGCAGCCCAGATTTGGGCCCGAACACCGGGGAGCTGTTTTTT.

This chain connects TRBV27 to TRBJ2-3; 9 nucleotides line up with TRBD1. CDR3 length equals 14 residues. V shed 9 bases, J shed 2 bases, and the junction held 6 bases outside the gene matches. Looked up from germline, CDR1 is MNHEY and CDR2 is SMNVEV (reference sequence). The CDR3 sequence: CASNRGHNTDTQYF. As DNA, the CDR3 is TGTGCCAGTAACAGGGGGCACAACACAGATACGCAGTATTTT.

The chain joins TRBV7-2 to TRBJ2-3; no firm D call. This CDR3 contains 13 residues. Germline loops: CDR1 SGHTA, CDR2 FQGNSA. V was shortened by 4 bases and J by 0 bases, with 5 bases between the two germline ends. In nucleotides, the CDR3 is TGTGCCAGCAGCTCTTACAGCACAGATACGCAGTATTTT. Translating it yields CASSSYSTDTQYF.

This chain links TRBV6-5 with TRBJ1-1; 7 nucleotides line up with TRBD1. Trimming cost V 2 bases and J 4 bases; bases outside gene matches: 7. The CDR3 is 15 residues long. Germline V CDR1 and CDR2: MNHEY, SVGAGI. Written as DNA, the CDR3 is TGTGCCAGCAGTTACACGACAGGGTTGCTCACTGAAGCTTTCTTT. It is translated as CASSYTTGLLTEAFF.

This chain links TRBV4-3 with TRBJ1-5; 8 positions match TRBD1. Germline V gives CDR1 LGHNA, CDR2 YSLEER. CDR3 size: 18 residues. The V gene end was trimmed by 4 bases and the J gene end by 2 bases; junction bases not matched to a gene: 13. The CDR3 protein is CASSPTSLLTGGNQPQHF. In DNA, the CDR3 is TGCGCCAGCAGCCCGACTAGCTTGCTGACAGGGGGCAATCAGCCCCAGCATTTT.

This clonotype was observed a handful of times. This sequence joins TRBV28 and TRBJ2-7; 7 nucleotides agree with TRBD2. J was trimmed by 0 bases and V by 7 bases; bases with no gene match: 6. Germline V gene lookup returns CDR1 MDHEN and CDR2 SYDVKM. This CDR3 comprises 14 residues. CDR3 protein: CASNRQRDSYEQYF. The CDR3 DNA reads TGTGCCAGCAACCGCCAGCGGGACTCCTACGAGCAGTACTTC.

This chain connects TRBV15 to TRBJ1-2; 9 bases agree with TRBD1. The germline gives CDR1 LNHNV, CDR2 YYDKDF (reference sequence). This CDR3 contains 15 residues. With 5 bases clipped from V and 2 bases from J, the junction kept 6 bases outside the gene matches. CDR3 nucleotide sequence: TGTGCCACCAGCGAAAACAGGGGGCAGAACTATGGCTACACCTTC. Amino acids: CATSENRGQNYGYTF.

This clonotype turned up a few times. The V and J genes are TRBV25-1 and TRBJ1-4; possibly TRBD1 for D (5 bases). V was clipped by 1 base and J by 0 bases, with 6 bases between them. This CDR3 is built from 15 residues. Looked up from germline, CDR1 is MGHDK and CDR2 is SYGVNS. The CDR3 coding sequence is TGTGCCAGCAGTGAATGGGGGTCAACTAATGAAAAACTGTTTTTT. This gives the protein CASSEWGSTNEKLFF.

In this sample, this clonotype turned up a few times. The chain employs TRBV25-1 and TRBJ2-1; 13 nucleotides agree with TRBD2. V shed 2 bases, J shed 5 bases, and the junction held 6 bases outside the gene matches. This CDR3 has 17 residues. Germline lookup yields CDR1 MGHDK and CDR2 SYGVNS. The DNA for the CDR3 is TGTGCCAGCAGTGAAAATGGGGGACTAGCGGGGAACAATGAGCAGTTCTTC. Amino acids: CASSENGGLAGNNEQFF.

This clonotype was recorded a few times. The rearrangement links TRBV27 to TRBJ2-7, with D possibly matching TRBD1 (5 bases). CDR3 length: 14 residues. Germline V lookup: CDR1 MNHEY, CDR2 SMNVEV (reference sequence). Trimming took off 3 bases at V and 0 bases at J, with 9 bases between the two ends. CDR3 nucleotides: TGTGCCAGCAGTTTCAGACAGTCCTCCTACGAGCAGTACTTC. Protein sequence: CASSFRQSSYEQYF.

This CDR3 reads CASSQEDGGITNEKLFF. CDR3 DNA: TGCGCCAGCAGCCAAGAAGATGGCGGAATAACTAATGAAAAACTGTTTTTT. The rearrangement joins TRBV4-1 to TRBJ1-4, with D unclear. Germline CDR1 MGHRA, CDR2 YSYEKL. Trimming took 0 bases from V and 1 from J, leaving 12 bases between them. CDR3 size: 17 residues.

About this clonotype itself: One base away lies a much larger clone, so this may be a sequencing read error. The chain recombines TRBV7-9 with TRBJ1-5; the match to TRBD1 covers 7 bases. CDR3 length equals 14 residues. After removal of 8 bases from V and 5 bases from J, the junction contained 9 bases not matched to a gene. CDR1 and CDR2 (germline): SEHNR, FQNEAQ (reference sequence). CDR3 loop: CASGSSTGYQPQHF. CDR3 DNA: TGTGCCAGCGGCTCCTCGACAGGGTATCAGCCCCAGCATTTT.

This clonotype occurred many times. The chain has TRBV28 and TRBJ2-7; TRBD1 agrees at 10 bases. Trimming at V came to 9 bases and at J to 5 bases, leaving 13 bases not matched to a gene. CDR1 and CDR2 from the germline V gene are MDHEN and SYDVKM. The length of the CDR3 is 15 residues. DNA of the CDR3: TGTGCCAGTCTTTCGGGACAGGGGTTCACCAACGAGCAGTACTTC. Protein product: CASLSGQGFTNEQYF.

The V and J genes are TRBV18 and TRBJ2-1, with 8 bases that match TRBD1. Losses at the gene ends were 0 bases for V and 5 bases for J; bases not matched to a gene: 9. Germline V CDR1 and CDR2: KGHSH, LQKENI. The CDR3 is made up of 17 amino acids. CDR3 in amino acids: CASSPPGAGGAHNEQFF. The CDR3 DNA follows: TGTGCCAGCTCACCACCCGGGGCAGGGGGCGCCCACAATGAGCAGTTCTTC.

This clonotype was seen ten or more times. The rearrangement uses TRBV7-8 and TRBJ1-1, with D possibly TRBD1 on 6 matching bases. Germline V gene data show CDR1 as SGHVS and CDR2 as FQNEAQ. Trimming removed 5 bases from V and 7 bases from J, with 14 bases in between. CDR3 size: 13 residues. CDR3 bases: TGTGCCAGCAGCACCAGGGGAGACCTTGAAGCTTTCTTT. This translates into CASSTRGDLEAFF.

The rearrangement joins TRBV6-6 to TRBJ1-2; no reliable D call. Germline CDR1 and CDR2: MNHNY and SVGAGI (reference sequence). The length of the CDR3 is 14 residues. Trimming removed 0 bases at V and 4 bases at J, with 9 bases between. CDR3 in amino acids: CASSYSTQFYGYTF. The CDR3 DNA follows: TGTGCCAGCAGTTACTCGACCCAGTTCTATGGCTACACCTTC.

The chain joins TRBV7-9 to TRBJ2-1, with D uncertain. The germline gives CDR1 SEHNR, CDR2 FQNEAQ (reference sequence). This CDR3 spans 13 amino acids. Trimming left V 3 bases short and J 9 bases short, with 12 bases between. The CDR3 region has the DNA TGTGCCAGCAGCTTGACCCCGGACGTTGAGCAGTTCTTC. Residues: CASSLTPDVEQFF.

This clonotype was picked up a small number of times. The chain combines TRBV9 with TRBJ2-7; TRBD1 might be the D (5 bases). Germline CDR1 is SGDLS and CDR2 is YYNGEE. The CDR3 spans 12 residues. Trimming took off 4 bases at V and 2 bases at J, with 7 bases between the two ends. CDR3 loop: CASSSGTYEQYF. The CDR3 DNA reads TGTGCCAGCAGCTCAGGGACCTACGAGCAGTACTTC.

Of note for this clonotype: The junction and the germline gene differ at one end; a read error may be behind it. J is TRBJ2-1 and V is TRBV7-4; no clear D gene. Looked up from germline, CDR1 is SGHVT and CDR2 is SQSDAQ. The CDR3 is 13 amino acids. CDR3 coding DNA: TGTACCAGCAGCTTCTTAGGGATCAATGAGCAGTTCTTC. The encoded protein is CTSSFLGINEQFF. Full variable domain (remainder filled in from reference TRBV7-4 and TRBJ2-1): GAGVSQSPRYKVAKRGRDVALRCDSISGHVTLYWYRQTLGQGSEVLTYSQSDAQRDKSGRPSGRFSAERPERSVSTLKIQRTEQGDSAVYLCTSSFLGINEQFFGPGTRLTVL.

The chain joins TRBV12-3 or TRBV12-4 to TRBJ1-4, with unresolved D. Between the trimmed V and J ends, which lost 3 bases and 5 bases, there was a span of 10 bases. CDR3 length equals 14 residues. CDR3 sequence: CASSFSLFNEKLFF. The CDR3 nucleotides are TGTGCCAGCAGTTTTTCCCTTTTCAATGAAAAACTGTTTTTT.

This clonotype was seen more than once but under ten times. The chain couples TRBV5-1 to TRBJ2-7, with D perhaps matching TRBD2 (6 bases). Trimming left V 1 base short and J 6 bases short, with 14 bases between. CDR1 and CDR2 (germline): SGHRS, YFSETQ. This CDR3 has 14 amino acids. The CDR3 bases are TGCGCCAGCAGCTTGTTCAGCGGGTTCGGCGAGCAGTACTTC. It translates to CASSLFSGFGEQYF.

For the CDR3, the DNA is TGTGCCAGCAGAGACCTCGAGGGTGAAAAACTGTTTTTT. Translation gives CASRDLEGEKLFF. The chain has TRBV27 and TRBJ1-4; D not resolved. CDR1 is MNHEY, CDR2 SMNVEV, per germline (reference sequence). V lost 6 bases to trimming and J lost 7 bases, with 12 bases between them. The CDR3 covers 13 residues.

This clonotype was seen just once. Being one base from a much bigger clone, this may be a read error. This chain connects TRBV28 to TRBJ1-5; no clear D. CDR1 and CDR2 from the germline V gene are MDHEN and SYDVKM. The CDR3 runs to 15 residues. CDR3 nucleotide sequence: TGTGCCAGCGGTTTATCGAGGTACGCGGGTCAGCCCCAGCATTTT. Amino acids: CASGLSRYAGQPQHF.